The rows below give T cell receptor beta chains drawn from one sample of a study of cytomegalovirus exposure and HLA in healthy donors. Clones were sequenced by immunoSEQ multiplex PCR, and TCRdb holds only the in-frame ones, with some missing. Here the sample spans some 150,000 clones, approximately 71% being singletons. The sample was PBMCs. These receptors were taken from a man aged 40-49 years in good health and CMV-seronegative. CDR3s include the opening cysteine and the closing phenylalanine or tryptophan. Fields, in order: J gene, D gene, clone size, V gene, CDR3 protein, CDR3 DNA. D genes are given only for firm matches. Not all rows give a size; the values are once, few, many and, for expanded clones, a class.

j_gene: TRBJ1-1; d_gene: TRBD1; abundance: .; v_gene: TRBV18; CDR3aa: CASSPTGGSSMNTEAFF; CDR3nt: TGTGCCAGCTCACCTACAGGGGGCTCTTCGATGAACACTGAAGCTTTCTTT
j_gene: TRBJ2-1; d_gene: .; abundance: .; v_gene: TRBV7-3; CDR3aa: CASSPAGPAVQFF; CDR3nt: TGTGCCAGCAGCCCCGCGGGTCCGGCCGTGCAGTTCTTC
j_gene: TRBJ1-2; d_gene: .; abundance: .; v_gene: TRBV18; CDR3aa: CASSPSTGSGYGYTF; CDR3nt: TGTGCCAGCTCACCCTCTACAGGGAGCGGCTATGGCTACACCTTC
j_gene: TRBJ1-5; d_gene: TRBD1; abundance: .; v_gene: TRBV5-8; CDR3aa: CASSVDPQGNQPQHF; CDR3nt: TGTGCCAGCAGCGTCGACCCACAGGGGAATCAGCCCCAGCATTTT
j_gene: TRBJ1-1; d_gene: .; abundance: .; v_gene: TRBV15; CDR3aa: CATSRVGKRELNTEAFF; CDR3nt: TGTGCCACCAGCAGAGTCGGGAAGAGAGAATTGAACACTGAAGCTTTCTTT
j_gene: TRBJ1-2; d_gene: .; abundance: .; v_gene: TRBV6-1; CDR3aa: CASSEAAGGRGLYGYTF; CDR3nt: TGTGCCAGCAGTGAAGCTGCTGGGGGCCGCGGACTCTATGGCTACACCTTC
j_gene: TRBJ2-7; d_gene: TRBD1; abundance: .; v_gene: TRBV18; CDR3aa: CASSPTGEGNEQYF; CDR3nt: TGTGCCAGCTCACCGACAGGGGAAGGGAACGAGCAGTACTTC
j_gene: TRBJ1-3; d_gene: .; abundance: .; v_gene: TRBV2; CDR3aa: CASSEAGAGNTIYF; CDR3nt: TGTGCCAGCAGTGAGGCAGGGGCTGGAAACACCATATATTTT
j_gene: TRBJ1-3; d_gene: .; abundance: .; v_gene: TRBV25-1; CDR3aa: CASTGGTSGNTIYF; CDR3nt: TGTGCCAGCACGGGGGGGACCAGCGGAAACACCATATATTTT
j_gene: TRBJ2-1; d_gene: .; abundance: once; v_gene: TRBV4-2; CDR3aa: CASSQDPSSYNEQFF; CDR3nt: TGTGCCAGCAGCCAAGATCCGAGCTCCTACAATGAGCAGTTCTTC
j_gene: TRBJ1-4; d_gene: .; abundance: few; v_gene: TRBV5-6; CDR3aa: CASSLVDSNEKLFF; CDR3nt: TGTGCCAGCAGCTTGGTCGACAGTAATGAAAAACTGTTTTTT
j_gene: TRBJ2-3; d_gene: .; abundance: .; v_gene: TRBV9; CDR3aa: CASSSQTYSTDTQYF; CDR3nt: TGTGCCAGCAGCTCACAGACCTATAGCACAGATACGCAGTATTTT
j_gene: TRBJ2-5; d_gene: TRBD2; abundance: .; v_gene: TRBV7-6; CDR3aa: CASSFRLAGARINQETQYF; CDR3nt: TGTGCCAGCAGCTTTCGACTAGCGGGGGCGAGAATTAACCAAGAGACCCAGTACTTC
j_gene: TRBJ1-4; d_gene: .; abundance: .; v_gene: TRBV7-9; CDR3aa: CASSFATNEKLFF; CDR3nt: TGTGCCAGCAGCTTCGCAACTAATGAAAAACTGTTTTTT
j_gene: TRBJ2-6; d_gene: .; abundance: few; v_gene: TRBV7-9; CDR3aa: CASSSNRVTGANVLTF; CDR3nt: TGTGCCAGCAGTTCTAACAGGGTCACTGGGGCCAACGTCCTGACTTTC
j_gene: TRBJ2-1; d_gene: .; abundance: few; v_gene: TRBV5-1; CDR3aa: CASSSLQSINNEQFF; CDR3nt: TGCGCCAGCAGCTCCCTACAGAGTATAAACAATGAGCAGTTCTTC
j_gene: TRBJ2-3; d_gene: TRBD2; abundance: .; v_gene: TRBV7-3; CDR3aa: CASSSRTSGLTDTQYF; CDR3nt: TGTGCCAGCAGCTCCAGGACTAGCGGGCTAACAGATACGCAGTATTTT
j_gene: TRBJ1-3; d_gene: TRBD1; abundance: .; v_gene: TRBV5-6; CDR3aa: CASSSTTRDRGPGNTIYF; CDR3nt: TGTGCCAGCAGCTCGACTACCCGGGACAGGGGGCCAGGAAACACCATATATTTT
j_gene: TRBJ1-2; d_gene: TRBD1; abundance: once; v_gene: TRBV19; CDR3aa: CASSISWTGTGYGYTF; CDR3nt: TGTGCCAGTAGTATTAGCTGGACAGGGACGGGGTATGGCTACACCTTC
j_gene: TRBJ2-5; d_gene: TRBD2; abundance: .; v_gene: TRBV4-3; CDR3aa: CASSLSSGGQETQYF; CDR3nt: TGCGCCAGCAGCCTATCTAGCGGGGGCCAAGAGACCCAGTACTTC
j_gene: TRBJ2-7; d_gene: .; abundance: once; v_gene: TRBV7-2; CDR3aa: CASSSIRRATGEQYF; CDR3nt: TGTGCCAGCAGCTCCATTCGACGGGCCACGGGGGAGCAGTACTTC
j_gene: TRBJ1-4; d_gene: .; abundance: few; v_gene: TRBV9; CDR3aa: CASSSGTANEKLFF; CDR3nt: TGTGCCAGCAGCTCAGGTACGGCTAATGAAAAACTGTTTTTT
j_gene: TRBJ2-7; d_gene: .; abundance: .; v_gene: TRBV6-7; CDR3aa: CASSYHPDKSYEQYF; CDR3nt: TGTGCCAGCAGTTACCACCCAGACAAGTCCTACGAGCAGTACTTC
j_gene: TRBJ2-1; d_gene: TRBD2; abundance: .; v_gene: TRBV4-1; CDR3aa: CASSQGRGGRFNEQFF; CDR3nt: TGCGCCAGCAGCCAGGGTCGGGGGGGCCGATTCAATGAGCAGTTCTTC
j_gene: TRBJ1-5; d_gene: .; abundance: .; v_gene: TRBV19; CDR3aa: CASQQGHQPQHF; CDR3nt: TGTGCCAGTCAACAGGGCCATCAGCCCCAGCATTTT
j_gene: TRBJ2-5; d_gene: .; abundance: .; v_gene: TRBV25-1; CDR3aa: CASNSGMGETQYF; CDR3nt: TGTGCCAGCAATTCAGGGATGGGGGAGACCCAGTACTTC
j_gene: TRBJ2-2; d_gene: .; abundance: once; v_gene: TRBV5-1; CDR3aa: CASSFSGFNTGELFF; CDR3nt: TGCGCCAGCAGCTTCTCGGGGTTTAATACCGGGGAGCTGTTTTTT
j_gene: TRBJ2-1; d_gene: .; abundance: once; v_gene: TRBV7-9; CDR3aa: CASSRTVSSYNEQFF; CDR3nt: TGTGCCAGCAGCCGGACTGTTAGCTCCTACAATGAGCAGTTCTTC
j_gene: TRBJ1-4; d_gene: .; abundance: .; v_gene: TRBV4-3; CDR3aa: CASSQDWPPDSHATNEKLFF; CDR3nt: TGCGCCAGCAGCCAAGATTGGCCCCCGGACAGCCATGCAACTAATGAAAAACTGTTTTTT
j_gene: TRBJ2-3; d_gene: TRBD2; abundance: .; v_gene: TRBV28; CDR3aa: CASSYPPGRGVLDTQYF; CDR3nt: TGTGCCAGCAGTTACCCACCGGGACGGGGGGTCCTAGATACGCAGTATTTT
j_gene: TRBJ1-1; d_gene: .; abundance: .; v_gene: TRBV6-1; CDR3aa: CASRRGTEAFF; CDR3nt: TGTGCCAGCAGGCGGGGAACTGAAGCTTTCTTT
j_gene: TRBJ2-5; d_gene: TRBD1; abundance: .; v_gene: TRBV7-9; CDR3aa: CASSLAGTGGGETQYF; CDR3nt: TGTGCCAGCAGCTTAGCCGGGACAGGCGGTGGGGAGACCCAGTACTTC
j_gene: TRBJ2-5; d_gene: TRBD2; abundance: .; v_gene: TRBV2; CDR3aa: CATRQTRTSGGPQETQYF; CDR3nt: TGTGCCACACGCCAAACCCGGACTAGCGGGGGGCCGCAAGAGACCCAGTACTTC
j_gene: TRBJ1-5; d_gene: .; abundance: .; v_gene: TRBV5-6; CDR3aa: CASSSGAGRGANQPQHF; CDR3nt: TGTGCCAGCAGCTCCGGGGCGGGGAGAGGGGCCAATCAGCCCCAGCATTTT
j_gene: TRBJ1-1; d_gene: TRBD1; abundance: .; v_gene: TRBV30; CDR3aa: CAWRTGTGLFEAFF; CDR3nt: TGTGCCTGGAGAACTGGGACAGGGCTTTTTGAAGCTTTCTTT
j_gene: TRBJ2-1; d_gene: TRBD2; abundance: .; v_gene: TRBV13; CDR3aa: CASSLIAGGDYNEQFF; CDR3nt: TGTGCCAGCAGCCTCATCGCGGGGGGAGACTACAATGAGCAGTTCTTC
j_gene: TRBJ2-1; d_gene: TRBD2; abundance: .; v_gene: TRBV4-3; CDR3aa: CASSQEVGTNYNEQFF; CDR3nt: TGCGCCAGCAGCCAAGAAGTTGGGACTAACTACAATGAGCAGTTCTTC
j_gene: TRBJ2-2; d_gene: .; abundance: .; v_gene: TRBV5-4; CDR3aa: CASSPQGNTGELFF; CDR3nt: TGTGCCAGCAGCCCCCAGGGGAACACCGGGGAGCTGTTTTTT
j_gene: TRBJ2-3; d_gene: .; abundance: .; v_gene: TRBV4-1; CDR3aa: CASSHLGRSRTSTDTQYF; CDR3nt: TGCGCCAGCAGCCATCTAGGCCGTTCCCGAACTAGCACAGATACGCAGTATTTT
j_gene: TRBJ2-4; d_gene: TRBD1; abundance: .; v_gene: TRBV2; CDR3aa: CASRRDRQNIQYF; CDR3nt: TGTGCCAGCAGGAGGGACAGACAAAACATTCAGTACTTC
j_gene: TRBJ2-7; d_gene: .; abundance: few; v_gene: TRBV5-1; CDR3aa: CASSRWTESPYEQYF; CDR3nt: TGCGCCAGCAGCAGATGGACAGAGTCTCCTTACGAGCAGTACTTC
j_gene: TRBJ2-7; d_gene: TRBD1; abundance: .; v_gene: TRBV9; CDR3aa: CASSIQGSHHEQYF; CDR3nt: TGTGCCAGCAGCATACAGGGGTCCCACCACGAGCAGTACTTC
j_gene: TRBJ2-7; d_gene: TRBD2; abundance: .; v_gene: TRBV7-9; CDR3aa: CASSWPGTSNEQYF; CDR3nt: TGTGCCAGCAGCTGGCCCGGGACTAGCAATGAGCAGTACTTC
j_gene: TRBJ1-4; d_gene: TRBD1; abundance: .; v_gene: TRBV5-6; CDR3aa: CASSLKQGHATNEKLFF; CDR3nt: TGTGCCAGCAGCCTAAAACAGGGGCATGCAACTAATGAAAAACTGTTTTTT
j_gene: TRBJ2-1; d_gene: TRBD1; abundance: .; v_gene: TRBV4-1; CDR3aa: CASSLKYTGVSGVGYNEQFF; CDR3nt: TGCGCCAGCAGCCTAAAGTACACAGGGGTTTCTGGAGTGGGCTACAATGAGCAGTTCTTC
j_gene: TRBJ2-2; d_gene: .; abundance: once; v_gene: TRBV29-1; CDR3aa: CSARGFVENTGELFF; CDR3nt: TGCAGTGCACGGGGGTTTGTGGAAAACACCGGGGAGCTGTTTTTT
j_gene: TRBJ2-3; d_gene: .; abundance: .; v_gene: TRBV10-3; CDR3aa: CATLLEVGDTQYF; CDR3nt: TGTGCCACCCTGCTGGAGGTTGGAGATACGCAGTATTTT
j_gene: TRBJ1-1; d_gene: .; abundance: .; v_gene: TRBV5-1; CDR3aa: CASSLVGSGAVNTEAFF; CDR3nt: TGCGCCAGCAGCTTGGTTGGTTCAGGGGCAGTGAACACTGAAGCTTTCTTT
j_gene: TRBJ2-2; d_gene: TRBD2; abundance: once; v_gene: TRBV7-2; CDR3aa: CASSVGTSGAELFF; CDR3nt: TGTGCCAGCAGCGTCGGGACTAGCGGGGCGGAGCTGTTTTTT
j_gene: TRBJ2-1; d_gene: .; abundance: once; v_gene: TRBV7-2; CDR3aa: CASTSVYEQFF; CDR3nt: TGTGCCAGCACCTCGGTTTACGAGCAGTTCTTC
j_gene: TRBJ1-1; d_gene: .; abundance: .; v_gene: TRBV6-5; CDR3aa: CASMEHTEAFF; CDR3nt: TGTGCCAGCATGGAGCACACTGAAGCTTTCTTT
j_gene: TRBJ2-7; d_gene: .; abundance: .; v_gene: TRBV21-1; CDR3aa: CASSKGHRTNYEQYF; CDR3nt: TGTGCCAGCAGCAAAGGACACCGGACAAACTACGAGCAGTACTTC
j_gene: TRBJ1-5; d_gene: .; abundance: once; v_gene: TRBV7-9; CDR3aa: CASSLGPGLNQPQHF; CDR3nt: TGTGCCAGCAGCTTAGGGCCAGGGCTCAATCAGCCCCAGCATTTT